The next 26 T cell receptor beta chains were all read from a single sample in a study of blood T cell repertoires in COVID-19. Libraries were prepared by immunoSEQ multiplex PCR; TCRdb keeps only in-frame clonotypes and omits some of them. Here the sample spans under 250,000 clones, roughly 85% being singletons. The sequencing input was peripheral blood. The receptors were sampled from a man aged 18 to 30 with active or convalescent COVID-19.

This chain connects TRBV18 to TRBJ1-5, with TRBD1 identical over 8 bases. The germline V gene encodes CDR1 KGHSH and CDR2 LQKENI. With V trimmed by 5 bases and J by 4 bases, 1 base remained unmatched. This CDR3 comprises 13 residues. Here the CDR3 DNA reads TGTGCCAGCTCAACAGGGGGGAATCAGCCCCAGCATTTT. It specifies CASSTGGNQPQHF.

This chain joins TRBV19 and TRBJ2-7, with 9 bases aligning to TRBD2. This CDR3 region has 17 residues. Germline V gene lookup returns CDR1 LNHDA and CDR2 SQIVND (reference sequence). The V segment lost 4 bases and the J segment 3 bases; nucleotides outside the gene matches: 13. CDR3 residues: CASSRGLARDLSYEQYF. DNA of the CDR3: TGTGCCAGTAGTAGAGGACTAGCGAGAGACCTCAGCTACGAGCAGTACTTC.

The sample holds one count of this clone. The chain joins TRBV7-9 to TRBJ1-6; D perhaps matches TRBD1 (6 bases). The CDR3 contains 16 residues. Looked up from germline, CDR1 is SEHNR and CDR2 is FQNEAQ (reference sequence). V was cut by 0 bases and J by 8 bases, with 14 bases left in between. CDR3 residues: CASSLALQGVYSPLHF. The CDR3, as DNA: TGTGCCAGCAGCTTAGCGCTACAGGGAGTTTATTCACCCCTCCACTTT.

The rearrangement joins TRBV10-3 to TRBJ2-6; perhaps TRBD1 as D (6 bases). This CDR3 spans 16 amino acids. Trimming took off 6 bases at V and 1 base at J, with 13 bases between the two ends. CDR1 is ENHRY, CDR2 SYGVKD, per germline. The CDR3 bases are TGTGCCATCAGCCCCGGGACATCATCTGGGGCCAACGTCCTGACTTTC. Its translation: CAISPGTSSGANVLTF.

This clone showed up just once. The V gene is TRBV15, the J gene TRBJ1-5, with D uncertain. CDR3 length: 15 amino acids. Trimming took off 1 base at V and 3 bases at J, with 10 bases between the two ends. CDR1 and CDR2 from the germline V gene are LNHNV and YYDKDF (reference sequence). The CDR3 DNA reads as TGTGCCACCAGCAGAGCTGGGCCTGCCAATCAGCCCCAGCATTTT. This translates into CATSRAGPANQPQHF.

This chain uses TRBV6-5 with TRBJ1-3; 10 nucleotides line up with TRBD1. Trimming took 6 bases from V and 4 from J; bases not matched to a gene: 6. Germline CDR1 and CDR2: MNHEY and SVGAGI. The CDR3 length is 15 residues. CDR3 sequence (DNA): TGTGCCAGCAGACCGGGACAGGGGAAAGGAAACACCATATATTTT. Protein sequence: CASRPGQGKGNTIYF.

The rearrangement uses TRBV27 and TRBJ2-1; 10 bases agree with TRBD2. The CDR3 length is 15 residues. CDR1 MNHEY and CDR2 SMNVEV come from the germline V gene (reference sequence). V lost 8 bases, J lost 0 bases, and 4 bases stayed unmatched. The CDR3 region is CASGLAGASYNEQFF. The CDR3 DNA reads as TGTGCCAGCGGTCTAGCGGGAGCCTCCTACAATGAGCAGTTCTTC.

The CDR3 DNA reads as TGTGCCAGCAGCAGACAAGGGGCCGCCGTTGGGGAGCCCCAGCATTTT. Translation: CASSRQGAAVGEPQHF. The chain recombines TRBV6-2 or TRBV6-3 with TRBJ1-5; D perhaps matches TRBD1 (5 bases). V was shortened by 6 bases and J by 8 bases, with 23 bases between the two germline ends. The length of the CDR3 is 16 residues. Germline V gene data show CDR1 as MNHEY and CDR2 as SVGEGT.

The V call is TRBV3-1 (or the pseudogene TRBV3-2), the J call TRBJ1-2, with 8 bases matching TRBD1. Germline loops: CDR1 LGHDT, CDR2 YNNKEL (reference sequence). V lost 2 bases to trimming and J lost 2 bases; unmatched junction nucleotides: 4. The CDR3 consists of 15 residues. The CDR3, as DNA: TGTGCCAGCAGCCAAACGGACAGGGCCAACTATGGCTACACCTTC. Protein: CASSQTDRANYGYTF.

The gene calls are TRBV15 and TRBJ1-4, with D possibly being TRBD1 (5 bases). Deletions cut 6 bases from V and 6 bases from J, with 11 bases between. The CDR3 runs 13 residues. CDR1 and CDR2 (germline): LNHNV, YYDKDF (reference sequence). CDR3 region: CATRPGGDEKLFF. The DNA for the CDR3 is TGTGCCACCAGGCCCGGAGGGGATGAAAAACTGTTTTTT. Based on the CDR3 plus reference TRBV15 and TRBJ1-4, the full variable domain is DAMVIQNPRYQVTQFGKPVTLSCSQTLNHNVMYWYQQKSSQAPKLLFHYYDKDFNNEADTPDNFQSRRPNTSFCFLDIRSPGLGDTAMYLCATRPGGDEKLFFGSGTQLSVL.

In nucleotides, the CDR3 is TGTGCCAGCAGTTACCTCCCGTCCTCTGGAAACACCATATATTTT. It yields the protein CASSYLPSSGNTIYF. The chain has TRBV6-5 and TRBJ1-3; D unresolved. The germline V gene encodes CDR1 MNHEY and CDR2 SVGAGI. V was clipped by 2 bases and J by 0 bases, with 8 bases between them. The CDR3 is 15 amino acids.

The CDR3 protein is CSVEVIFTETNYGYTF. The DNA of the CDR3 is TGCAGCGTTGAAGTTATTTTTACGGAGACTAACTATGGCTACACCTTC. This chain joins TRBV29-1 and TRBJ1-2; D is uncertain. Trimming took off 1 base at V and 0 bases at J, with 15 bases between the two ends. Per germline, CDR1 SQVTM and CDR2 ANQGSEA. The CDR3 consists of 16 residues.

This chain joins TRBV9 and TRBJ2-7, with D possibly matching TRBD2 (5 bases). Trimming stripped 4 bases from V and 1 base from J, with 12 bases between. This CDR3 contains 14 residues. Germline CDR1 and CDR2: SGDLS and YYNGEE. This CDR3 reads CASSQTPGSYEQYF. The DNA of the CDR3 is TGTGCCAGCAGCCAAACGCCGGGGTCCTACGAGCAGTACTTC.

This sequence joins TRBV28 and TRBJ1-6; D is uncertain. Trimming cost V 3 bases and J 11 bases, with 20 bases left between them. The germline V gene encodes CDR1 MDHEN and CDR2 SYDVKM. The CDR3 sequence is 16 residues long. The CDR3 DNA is TGTGCCAGCAGTTTTAAGGGCGTATTGGGAGCTGCACCCCTCCACTTT. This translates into CASSFKGVLGAAPLHF.

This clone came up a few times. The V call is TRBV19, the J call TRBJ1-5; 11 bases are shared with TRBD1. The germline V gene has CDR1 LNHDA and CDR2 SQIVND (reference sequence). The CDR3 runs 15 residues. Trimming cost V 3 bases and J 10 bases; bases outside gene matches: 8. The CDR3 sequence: CASSIRDRGDRPQHF. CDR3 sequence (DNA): TGTGCCAGTAGTATTAGGGACAGGGGGGATCGACCCCAGCATTTT.

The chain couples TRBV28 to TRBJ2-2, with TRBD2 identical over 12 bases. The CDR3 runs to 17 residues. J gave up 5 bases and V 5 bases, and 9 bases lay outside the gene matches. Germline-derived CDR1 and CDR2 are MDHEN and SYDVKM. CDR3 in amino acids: CASSPRLAGVLTGELFF. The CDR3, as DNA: TGTGCCAGCAGTCCCAGACTAGCGGGAGTTTTGACCGGGGAGCTGTTTTTT.

DNA of the CDR3: TGCAGCGTTGAAGAAACAGGTACAAGTTTGGCGGGCTACACCTTC. The encoded protein is CSVEETGTSLAGYTF. The chain has TRBV29-1 and TRBJ1-2; weak D call: TRBD1 (5 bases). The germline V and J ends were trimmed by 0 bases and 8 bases, with 19 bases remaining between them. CDR3 length: 15 residues. Germline V gene lookup returns CDR1 SQVTM and CDR2 ANQGSEA.

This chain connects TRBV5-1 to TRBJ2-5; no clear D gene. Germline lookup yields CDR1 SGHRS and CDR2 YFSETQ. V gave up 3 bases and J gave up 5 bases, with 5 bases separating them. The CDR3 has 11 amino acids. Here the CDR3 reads CASSYAETQYF. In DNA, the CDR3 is TGCGCCAGCAGCTACGCGGAGACCCAGTACTTC.

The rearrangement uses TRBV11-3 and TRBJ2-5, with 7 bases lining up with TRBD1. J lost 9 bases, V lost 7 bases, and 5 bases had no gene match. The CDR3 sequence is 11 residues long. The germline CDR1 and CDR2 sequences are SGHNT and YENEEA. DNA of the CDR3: TGTGCCAGCATCCGAAGGGGGCCCCAGTACTTC. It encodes CASIRRGPQYF.

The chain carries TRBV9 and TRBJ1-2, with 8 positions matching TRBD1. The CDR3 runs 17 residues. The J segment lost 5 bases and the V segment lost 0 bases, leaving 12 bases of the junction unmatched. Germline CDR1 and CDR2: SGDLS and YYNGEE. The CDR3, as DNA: TGTGCCAGCAGCGTAGCTACAGGGGGGATAGTCGGATATGGCTACACCTTC. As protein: CASSVATGGIVGYGYTF.

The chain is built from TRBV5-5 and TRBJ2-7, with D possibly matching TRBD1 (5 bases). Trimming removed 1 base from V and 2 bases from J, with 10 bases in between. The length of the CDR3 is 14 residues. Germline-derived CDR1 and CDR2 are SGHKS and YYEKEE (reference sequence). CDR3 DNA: TGTGCCAGCAGCTTGTACGACAGAACCTACGAGCAGTACTTC. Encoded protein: CASSLYDRTYEQYF.

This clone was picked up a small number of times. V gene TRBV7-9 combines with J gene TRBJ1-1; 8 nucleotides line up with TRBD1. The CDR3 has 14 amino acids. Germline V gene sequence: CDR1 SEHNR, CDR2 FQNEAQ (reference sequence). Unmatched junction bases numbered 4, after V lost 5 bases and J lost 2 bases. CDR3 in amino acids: CASSQTGANTEAFF. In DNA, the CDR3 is TGTGCCAGCAGCCAGACAGGGGCTAACACTGAAGCTTTCTTT.

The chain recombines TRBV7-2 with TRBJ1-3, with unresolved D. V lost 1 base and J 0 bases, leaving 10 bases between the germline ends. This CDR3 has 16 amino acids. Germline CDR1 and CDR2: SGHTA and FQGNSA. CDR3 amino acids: CASSLVSGGSGNTIYF. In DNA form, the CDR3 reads TGTGCCAGCAGCTTAGTCTCCGGAGGCTCTGGAAACACCATATATTTT.

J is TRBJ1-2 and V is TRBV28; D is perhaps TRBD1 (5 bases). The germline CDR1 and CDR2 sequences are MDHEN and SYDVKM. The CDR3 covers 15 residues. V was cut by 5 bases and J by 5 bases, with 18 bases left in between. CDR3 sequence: CASSLLGGTGYGYTF. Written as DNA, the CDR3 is TGTGCCAGCAGTCTTTTGGGAGGGACGGGTTATGGCTACACCTTC.

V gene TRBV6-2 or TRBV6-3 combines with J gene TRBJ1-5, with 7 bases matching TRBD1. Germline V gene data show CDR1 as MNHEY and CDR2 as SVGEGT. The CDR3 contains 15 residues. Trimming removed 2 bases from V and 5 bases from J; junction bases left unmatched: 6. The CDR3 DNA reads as TGTGCCAGCAGTTACCCGACAGGGACCGATCAGCCCCAGCATTTT. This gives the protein CASSYPTGTDQPQHF.

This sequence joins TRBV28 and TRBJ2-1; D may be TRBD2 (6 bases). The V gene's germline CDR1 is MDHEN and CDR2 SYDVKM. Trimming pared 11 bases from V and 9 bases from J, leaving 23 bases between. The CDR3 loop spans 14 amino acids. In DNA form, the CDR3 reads TGTGCCCACGGATGGCCAAGCGGGCTCGGTGAGCAGTTCTTC. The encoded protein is CAHGWPSGLGEQFF.